This TCR beta chain appears in the sequencing data of a study of CD8 T cells in Susac syndrome. At the level of the study: When blood was drawn, the patients with Susac syndrome were therapy-naive, on corticosteroids, or on intravenous immunoglobulin alone.

The CDR3 covers 11 residues. Trimming left V 2 bases short and J 5 bases short, with 6 bases between. Germline assignment: CDR1 GTSNPN and CDR2 SVGIG (reference sequence). About this clonotype itself: Antigen specificity is unknown.

The study's findings and limits: CD4+ T cell repertoires in Susac syndrome exhibited no evidence of clonal expansion.

CD8+ and CD4+ T cells taken from blood had their TCR beta sequenced. Reverse transcription of roughly 0.5 to 1 ug RNA used random hexamers. immunoSEQ multiplex PCR amplified TCR beta CDR3 across 54 Vbeta, 13 Jbeta. TCRdb processed the immunoSEQ multiplex PCR reads anew with MiXCR; each CDR3 protein has one entry. The sample carries some 180,000 distinct CDR3 sequences, roughly 94% recorded once. Sequences were obtained from CD4+ T cells from PBMCs. The chain has TRBV30 and TRBJ1-2, with a weak D call TRBD1 (5 bases). This clonotype originated in a human donor with Susac syndrome. For the CDR3, the DNA is TGTGCCTGGAGTACAGGATATGGCTACACCTTC. Translated, it gives CAWSTGYGYTF.